The 25 T cell receptor beta chains below all came from one sample that was sequenced in a study of blood T cells in healthy people across ages. Next came a second PCR, run for 7 to 11 cycles, which used a sample-barcoded 5' primer along with a J-beta primer mix. Each CDR3 protein is one row after TCRdb ran MiXCR on the 5' RACE reads. The profile shows 750,000 or so distinct CDR3 sequences, 20% to 30% of them singletons. These data were also filed under a second study, of T cells of mothers and their children.

Sequencing was carried out using blood. The receptors derive from a boy younger than 18 in good health.

In its sample, this clonotype was seen a few times. V and J are TRBV9 and TRBJ2-3; TRBD1 is a possible D gene (6 bases). The CDR3 is 15 amino acids. Trimming stripped 4 bases from V and 3 bases from J, with 15 bases between. Germline loops: CDR1 SGDLS, CDR2 YYNGEE. The CDR3 DNA reads TGTGCCAGCAGCCCTCTTTCACAGGGAACAGATACGCAGTATTTT. The encoded protein is CASSPLSQGTDTQYF. The variable domain in full, with the rest retrieved from reference TRBV9 and TRBJ2-3, is DSGVTQTPKHLITATGQRVTLRCSPRSGDLSVYWYQQSLDQGLQFLIQYYNGEERAKGNILERFSAQQFPDLHSELNLSSLELGDSALYFCASSPLSQGTDTQYFGPGTRLTVL.

This clonotype came up many times. The chain combines TRBV29-1 with TRBJ2-1, with D perhaps being TRBD1 or TRBD2 (6 bases each). Per the germline V gene, CDR1 is SQVTM and CDR2 is ANQGSEA. V gave up 8 bases and J gave up 5 bases, with 16 bases separating them. CDR3 length: 13 residues. The CDR3 bases are TGCAGCTCCGAGGGGGAGGTCGACAATGAGCAGTTCTTC. Translated: CSSEGEVDNEQFF.

The J gene is TRBJ2-5, the V gene TRBV7-2; D is possibly TRBD1 (6 bases). The CDR3 covers 15 residues. V lost 5 bases and J lost 5, with 18 bases in between. From germline, CDR1 is SGHTA and CDR2 FQGNSA. The CDR3 protein is CASSRQSGTTETQYF. CDR3 in DNA: TGTGCCAGCAGCCGCCAGTCCGGGACAACCGAGACCCAGTACTTC.

Comments on this clonotype: Given a much more abundant clone one base away, this may be a read error. This chain links TRBV20-1 with TRBJ2-7; perhaps D is TRBD1 or TRBD2 (5 bases each). This CDR3 has 15 amino acids. Germline V gene sequence: CDR1 DFQATT, CDR2 SNEGSKA (reference sequence). The CDR3: CGAMGDDGPTYEQYF. The CDR3 DNA follows: TGCGGTGCCATGGGGGATGACGGGCCGACCTACGAGCAGTACTTC.

V gene TRBV19 combines with J gene TRBJ2-1; 7 bases line up with TRBD1. Germline lookup yields CDR1 LNHDA and CDR2 SQIVND (reference sequence). CDR3 length: 15 residues. The trim removed 3 bases at V and 8 bases at J, leaving 10 bases unmatched. CDR3 residues: CASSMLFATGHEQFF. DNA of the CDR3: TGTGCCAGTAGTATGTTGTTCGCGACAGGGCATGAGCAGTTCTTC.

The chain links TRBV7-9 to TRBJ2-5, with TRBD2 as a possible D gene (6 bases). The tail of the sequence fits TRBJ2-1 better, so the J call may be wrong. The CDR3 has 15 residues. The germline V gene encodes CDR1 SEHNR and CDR2 FQNEAQ (reference sequence). CDR3 nucleotide sequence: TGTGCCAGCGGAGGGGTAGCTACAACCTACAATGAGCAGTTCTTC. This encodes CASGGVATTYNEQFF.

The gene calls are TRBV10-3 and TRBJ2-3, with a possible D match to TRBD1 (6 bases). With 5 bases removed from V and 1 base from J, the gap between germline ends came to 16 bases. CDR3 length: 16 residues. Germline V lookup: CDR1 ENHRY, CDR2 SYGVKD. CDR3 amino acids: CAISYGGTTGTDTQYF. The CDR3 bases are TGTGCCATCAGTTACGGTGGGACAACCGGCACAGATACGCAGTATTTT.

This clonotype was picked up a small number of times. V gene TRBV4-3 combines with J gene TRBJ1-5, with D uncertain. Germline V gene lookup returns CDR1 LGHNA and CDR2 YSLEER. V dropped 0 bases and J dropped 0 bases, with 6 bases sitting between them. The CDR3 length is 15 residues. Here the CDR3 reads CASSQDSDSNQPQHF. The CDR3, as DNA: TGCGCCAGCAGCCAAGACTCTGATAGCAATCAGCCCCAGCATTTT.

Only a few counts were recorded for this clonotype. The V and J genes are TRBV20-1 and TRBJ2-7; 9 bases fit TRBD1. Trimming took 3 bases from V and 0 from J; bases not matched to a gene: 9. This CDR3 has 16 amino acids. Germline CDR1 DFQATT, CDR2 SNEGSKA (reference sequence). CDR3: CSASRDRVGSSYEQYF. DNA of the CDR3: TGCAGTGCTAGTCGGGACAGGGTCGGAAGCTCCTACGAGCAGTACTTC.

V is TRBV6-5 and J is TRBJ2-1; either TRBD1 or TRBD2 may supply D (5 bases each). CDR1 and CDR2 from the germline V gene are MNHEY and SVGAGI. The germline V and J ends were trimmed by 5 bases and 2 bases, with 16 bases remaining between them. The CDR3 loop spans 16 amino acids. Here the CDR3 DNA reads TGTGCCAGCAGTCTCTCGACAGACTATACCTACAATGAGCAGTTCTTC. This gives the protein CASSLSTDYTYNEQFF.

The chain uses TRBV29-1 and TRBJ2-7; D possibly corresponds to TRBD1 (6 bases). The germline V gene has CDR1 SQVTM and CDR2 ANQGSEA. The CDR3 is made up of 12 amino acids. Trimming took off 6 bases at V and 3 bases at J, with 12 bases between the two ends. For the CDR3, the DNA is TGCAGCGTGGGGGCCAATTACTACGAGCAGTACTTC. This gives the protein CSVGANYYEQYF.

This clonotype occurred a few times. The V gene is TRBV28, the J gene TRBJ1-2; 7 bases match TRBD1. CDR3 length equals 16 residues. Germline CDR1 and CDR2: MDHEN and SYDVKM. Trimming cost V 4 bases and J 3 bases; bases outside gene matches: 11. In DNA, the CDR3 is TGTGCCAGCAGTTCCCCGGGACAGCGCTCCCACTATGGCTACACCTTC. This gives the protein CASSSPGQRSHYGYTF.

This clonotype was seen a few times. This sequence joins TRBV12-3 or TRBV12-4 and TRBJ2-5; 13 bases fit TRBD2. The CDR3 is 16 residues long. V dropped 6 bases and J dropped 4; count of bases not matched to a gene: 8. The CDR3 protein is CASRRTSGGAGETQYF. The CDR3 nucleotides read TGTGCCAGCAGACGAACTAGCGGGGGGGCAGGAGAGACCCAGTACTTC.

The chain has TRBV12-3 or TRBV12-4 and TRBJ2-1; D not certain. The CDR3 is 16 amino acids. The V and J ends lost 3 bases and 0 bases respectively, with 12 bases between them. CDR3 bases: TGTGCCAGCAGTTTGTCCAGAAGGATCTCCTACAATGAGCAGTTCTTC. As protein: CASSLSRRISYNEQFF.

The table lists this clonotype with a few counts. The gene calls are TRBV12-5 and TRBJ2-1; 9 bases fit TRBD2. CDR1 and CDR2 (germline): LGHNT, FRNRAP. The CDR3 covers 14 residues. J gave up 8 bases and V 6 bases, and 8 bases lay outside the gene matches. The CDR3 region is CASGISGRGDEQFF. CDR3 DNA: TGTGCTAGTGGGATTAGCGGGAGAGGGGATGAGCAGTTCTTC.

This chain connects TRBV12-3 or TRBV12-4 to TRBJ2-1; D possibly corresponds to TRBD1 (5 bases). This CDR3 comprises 14 residues. The ends were cut back, 8 bases at V and 0 bases at J, with 11 bases in the middle. CDR3 in amino acids: CASARQSSYNEQFF. Here the CDR3 DNA reads TGTGCCAGCGCAAGACAGAGCTCCTACAATGAGCAGTTCTTC.

This clonotype was counted only a few times. This chain uses TRBV6-2 or TRBV6-3 with TRBJ2-3; D is unclear. Trimming took 0 bases from V and 9 from J, leaving 7 bases between them. There are 12 residues in the CDR3. In germline, CDR1 is MNHEY, CDR2 SVGEGT. Written as DNA, the CDR3 is TGTGCCAGCAGTTACTCGTATATGACGCAGTATTTT. It codes for CASSYSYMTQYF.

The rearrangement uses TRBV5-1 and TRBJ1-6; D possibly corresponds to TRBD1 (5 bases). Trimming cost V 1 base and J 7 bases, with 9 bases left between them. Germline lookup yields CDR1 SGHRS and CDR2 YFSETQ. The CDR3 runs 14 residues. CDR3 residues: CASSLSRENSPLHF. The DNA for the CDR3 is TGCGCCAGCAGCTTGAGCAGGGAGAATTCACCCCTCCACTTT. The whole variable domain, remainder taken from reference TRBV5-1 and TRBJ1-6, is KAGVTQTPRYLIKTRGQQVTLSCSPISGHRSVSWYQQTPGQGLQFLFEYFSETQRNKGNFPGRFSGRQFSNSRSEMNVSTLELGDSALYLCASSLSRENSPLHFGNGTRLTVT.

The J gene is TRBJ2-2, the V gene TRBV10-3; perhaps TRBD1 as D (5 bases). V lost 6 bases and J lost 3, with 5 bases in between. The CDR3 consists of 12 residues. Looked up from germline, CDR1 is ENHRY and CDR2 is SYGVKD. The CDR3 coding sequence is TGTGCCATCAGCAGGGACACCGGGGAGCTGTTTTTT. This gives the protein CAISRDTGELFF.

The gene calls are TRBV7-9 and TRBJ2-7; D not resolved. This CDR3 region has 16 residues. Per germline, CDR1 SEHNR and CDR2 FQNEAQ (reference sequence). The V end was cut by 3 bases, the J end by 1 base, with 16 bases between. DNA for the CDR3: TGTGCCAGCAGCTTGTCGATTGGGCTCACTTCCTACGAGCAGTACTTC. The encoded protein is CASSLSIGLTSYEQYF.

The chain couples TRBV27 to TRBJ1-2, with 9 nucleotides matching TRBD1. J lost 2 bases, V lost 6 bases, and 13 bases had no gene match. Per germline, CDR1 MNHEY and CDR2 SMNVEV (reference sequence). CDR3 length: 17 amino acids. DNA of the CDR3: TGTGCCAGCAGAGTTAGGTACCAGGGACAGGGCAACTATGGCTACACCTTC. The encoded protein is CASRVRYQGQGNYGYTF.

The chain joins TRBV4-2 to TRBJ2-3, with D maybe TRBD2 (6 bases). Trimming took off 0 bases at V and 0 bases at J, with 16 bases between the two ends. Germline V gives CDR1 LGHNA, CDR2 YNFKEQ. The CDR3 sequence is 18 residues long. CDR3 amino acids: CASSQDGGAEPSTDTQYF. The CDR3 DNA reads TGTGCCAGCAGCCAAGATGGCGGGGCAGAGCCCAGCACAGATACGCAGTATTTT.

The chain couples TRBV6-6 to TRBJ2-1; D is unresolved. The DNA end lines up better with TRBJ2-5; the J call may be wrong. The CDR3 runs 15 residues. The germline gives CDR1 MNHNY, CDR2 SVGAGI (reference sequence). CDR3 DNA sequence: TGTGCCAGCAGTTCCTTTCGAGGTTCCCAAGAGACCCAGTACTTC. Amino acid sequence: CASSSFRGSQETQYF.

This clonotype has just a few counts. The gene calls are TRBV7-9 and TRBJ1-6; D gene unclear. CDR3 length equals 10 residues. Trimming removed 5 bases at V and 9 bases at J, with 2 bases between. Looked up from germline, CDR1 is SEHNR and CDR2 is FQNEAQ (reference sequence). The CDR3 nucleotides read TGTGCCAGCAGCGTTTCACCCCTCCACTTT. Its protein product is CASSVSPLHF.

This clonotype has just one count. This chain joins TRBV29-1 and TRBJ2-5, with TRBD2 matching 15 bases. The end of the DNA aligns better with TRBJ2-7, so the J call may be wrong. Looked up from germline, CDR1 is SQVTM and CDR2 is ANQGSEA. This CDR3 has 16 amino acids. The CDR3 sequence is CSVMGLAGGTSYEQYF. The CDR3 bases are TGCAGCGTTATGGGACTAGCGGGAGGAACTAGCTACGAGCAGTACTTC.